Below, 9 T cell receptor beta chains from the same sample are listed, as sequenced in a study of blood T cell repertoires in COVID-19. The method was immunoSEQ multiplex PCR; TCRdb's version includes in-frame clones alone and lacks a portion of them. The table lists under 200,000 clones, around 79% of them singletons. What was sequenced was peripheral blood. These receptors came from a woman aged 60-70 years with COVID-19, enrolled during active disease.

This chain uses TRBV4-1 with TRBJ2-1; tentative D call: TRBD1 (5 bases). In germline, CDR1 is MGHRA, CDR2 YSYEKL. The ends were cut back, 4 bases at V and 8 bases at J, with 21 bases in the middle. The CDR3 extends over 16 amino acids. The CDR3 coding sequence is TGCGCCAGCAGCCCCAGGGCGAGAGGTCTGATGGATGAGCAGTTCTTC. Amino acid sequence: CASSPRARGLMDEQFF.

The chain employs TRBV6-5 and TRBJ1-5; 7 bases are shared with TRBD1. This CDR3 is built from 14 residues. V lost 5 bases, J lost 6 bases, and 7 bases stayed unmatched. Germline V gene data show CDR1 as MNHEY and CDR2 as SVGAGI. The CDR3 here is CASSTTGVGQPQHF. In DNA, the CDR3 is TGTGCCAGCAGTACTACAGGGGTGGGTCAGCCCCAGCATTTT.

The CDR3 DNA reads TGTGCCAGCAGCCGCGGACAGGGGGCGGAGGGCTACACCTTC. Translating it yields CASSRGQGAEGYTF. The chain employs TRBV7-9 and TRBJ1-2, with 11 bases matching TRBD1. The CDR3 runs 14 residues. Germline CDR1 is SEHNR and CDR2 is FQNEAQ (reference sequence). Germline trimming cut 5 bases from V and 8 bases from J; bases unmatched to any gene: 7.

The chain combines TRBV29-1 with TRBJ2-3, with a tentative D call TRBD2 (7 bases). V lost 0 bases to trimming and J lost 4 bases, with 14 bases between them. Germline values: CDR1 SQVTM, CDR2 ANQGSEA. The CDR3 totals 15 residues. CDR3 amino acids: CSVEEGGERADTQYF. In nucleotides, the CDR3 is TGCAGCGTTGAAGAAGGGGGGGAGCGGGCAGATACGCAGTATTTT.

This rearrangement joins TRBV19 to TRBJ1-2; a weak D match, TRBD1 (6 bases). Germline V gives CDR1 LNHDA, CDR2 SQIVND (reference sequence). V was clipped by 4 bases and J by 1 base, with 16 bases between them. This CDR3 contains 16 residues. The CDR3 protein is CASSTPPGVVNYGYTF. The CDR3 bases are TGTGCCAGTAGTACCCCGCCAGGGGTAGTTAACTATGGCTACACCTTC.

The rearrangement uses TRBV14 and TRBJ1-2; D not resolved. Germline values: CDR1 SGHDN, CDR2 FVKESK. V lost 3 bases and J 2 bases, leaving 7 bases between the germline ends. This CDR3 has 13 amino acids. The CDR3 loop is CASSQYKNYGYTF. Written as DNA, the CDR3 is TGTGCCAGCAGCCAGTACAAAAACTATGGCTACACCTTC.

The sample holds a few counts of this clone. This rearrangement joins TRBV5-1 to TRBJ1-4, with a weak D call TRBD1 (6 bases). The CDR3 sequence is 17 residues long. Germline loops: CDR1 SGHRS, CDR2 YFSETQ. V was cut by 4 bases and J by 6 bases, with 22 bases left in between. The CDR3, as DNA: TGCGCCAGCAGCCCGGGACGTGGGGGGGCGATTGATGAAAAACTGTTTTTT. It translates to CASSPGRGGAIDEKLFF.

This clone appeared a few times. CDR3 coding DNA: TGTGCCAGCAGCGTACAGGGGGGGCCAGCTTTCTTT. Amino acid sequence: CASSVQGGPAFF. The chain joins TRBV2 to TRBJ1-1; TRBD1 matches 8 bases. The CDR3 has 12 residues. Trimming at V came to 6 bases and at J to 10 bases, leaving 7 bases not matched to a gene. CDR1 SNHLY and CDR2 FYNNEI come from the germline V gene. The full variable domain, in which reference TRBV2 and TRBJ1-1 provide the parts outside the CDR3, is EPEVTQTPSHQVTQMGQEVILRCVPISNHLYFYWYRQILGQKVEFLVSFYNNEISEKSEIFDDQFSVERPDGSNFTLKIRSTKLEDSAMYFCASSVQGGPAFFGQGTRLTVV.

This chain joins TRBV11-2 and TRBJ2-1; 8 bases are a match to TRBD2. The germline gives CDR1 SGHAT, CDR2 FQNNGV. The CDR3 extends over 15 amino acids. The junction had 2 bases not matched to a gene; V was cut back by 0 bases and J by 4 bases. Here the CDR3 reads CASSLDRGGYNEQFF. The DNA for the CDR3 is TGTGCCAGCAGCTTAGACCGGGGGGGTTACAATGAGCAGTTCTTC.